These 21 T cell receptor beta chains share one sample of origin, sequenced in a study of tumor T cells in aggressive B-cell lymphoma. The protocol was immunoSEQ multiplex PCR, while the TCRdb copy is restricted to in-frame clones and leaves out a portion. The sample contains approximately 11,000 clones, around 91% of which appear only once. The sample taken for sequencing was tumor tissue. The receptors stem from an adult with diffuse large B cell lymphoma.

The V gene is TRBV19, the J gene TRBJ1-1, with TRBD1 matching over 7 bases. Looked up from germline, CDR1 is LNHDA and CDR2 is SQIVND (reference sequence). V lost 9 bases and J lost 2; bases outside the gene matches: 9. CDR3 size: 14 residues. The CDR3 region is CASRFTGDNTEAFF. CDR3 sequence (DNA): TGTGCCAGCAGGTTCACAGGGGATAACACTGAAGCTTTCTTT.

Concerning this clone itself: Mismatch with germline at one junction end may stem from a read error. In the same sample, other DNA sequences code for this CDR3. The chain has TRBV27 and TRBJ2-2; a weak D match, TRBD2 (5 bases). The germline gives CDR1 MNHEY, CDR2 SMNVEV (reference sequence). The CDR3 totals 15 residues. CDR3 DNA sequence: TGTGCCAGCAGTGAAACCGGGGTGAACACTGGGGAGCTGTTTTTT. Amino acid sequence: CASSETGVNTGELFF.

A few counts support this clone. This chain connects TRBV11-3 to TRBJ1-3; D uncertain. V was clipped by 8 bases and J by 1 base, with 9 bases between them. Germline CDR1 SGHNT, CDR2 YENEEA. CDR3 length: 13 amino acids. The CDR3 DNA is TGTGCCAGCTCTTCACATTCTGGAAACACCATATATTTT. Translated, it gives CASSSHSGNTIYF.

V is TRBV19 and J is TRBJ2-4, with TRBD1 matching over 9 bases. Germline V lookup: CDR1 LNHDA, CDR2 SQIVND (reference sequence). The CDR3 loop spans 15 amino acids. J lost 6 bases, V lost 3 bases, and 6 bases had no gene match. CDR3: CASSMLTGGLNIQYF. The CDR3 DNA reads TGTGCCAGTAGTATGTTGACAGGGGGATTAAACATTCAGTACTTC.

This chain uses TRBV7-9 with TRBJ1-2; D is uncertain. The germline gives CDR1 SEHNR, CDR2 FQNEAQ (reference sequence). V gave up 5 bases and J gave up 7 bases, with 11 bases separating them. This CDR3 comprises 12 residues. DNA for the CDR3: TGTGCCAGCAGCGTGGAGTCTCGTGGCTACACCTTC. As protein: CASSVESRGYTF.

The chain employs TRBV4-1 and TRBJ2-1; 8 bases agree with TRBD1. This CDR3 is built from 13 residues. Germline-derived CDR1 and CDR2 are MGHRA and YSYEKL. The V and J ends lost 3 bases and 16 bases, in that order; junction bases with no gene match: 11. The CDR3 spells CASSQNAGTGYFF. In DNA, the CDR3 is TGCGCCAGCAGCCAGAACGCCGGGACAGGATATTTCTTC.

A single count supports this clone. V gene TRBV4-2 combines with J gene TRBJ2-2; 8 positions match TRBD1. Trimming at V came to 0 bases and at J to 6 bases, leaving 9 bases not matched to a gene. The CDR3 spans 17 residues. Germline CDR1 and CDR2: LGHNA and YNFKEQ. The DNA of the CDR3 is TGTGCCAGCAGCCAAGATCCGACAGGGGTCGGGGCCGGGGAGCTGTTTTTT. Protein: CASSQDPTGVGAGELFF.

This clone was observed once. This rearrangement joins TRBV5-5 to TRBJ2-5, with 8 bases lining up with TRBD1. Gene TRBJ2-7 matches the end of the DNA better, so the J call may be wrong. The CDR3 contains 16 residues. Germline V CDR1 and CDR2: SGHKS, YYEKEE (reference sequence). The CDR3 reads CASSLVQGALAYEQYF. The DNA of the CDR3 is TGTGCCAGCAGCTTGGTTCAGGGGGCGCTGGCCTACGAGCAGTACTTC.

The chain combines TRBV4-1 with TRBJ2-7; 7 bases line up with TRBD1. CDR1 is MGHRA, CDR2 YSYEKL, per germline. J lost 3 bases, V lost 2 bases, and 7 bases had no gene match. The CDR3 is made up of 15 amino acids. DNA of the CDR3: TGCGCCAGCAGCCAACACAGGGGATCGGGCTACGAGCAGTACTTC. Its translation is CASSQHRGSGYEQYF.

The rearrangement joins TRBV5-6 to TRBJ1-2, with TRBD1 matching 12 bases. The CDR3 is made up of 14 amino acids. Germline V CDR1 and CDR2: SGHDT, YYEEEE. After removal of 0 bases from V and 10 bases from J, the junction contained 4 bases not matched to a gene. The CDR3 region has the DNA TGTGCCAGCAGCTTGGTAGGGACAGGGGGCTTCTACACCTTC. Translated: CASSLVGTGGFYTF.

This chain joins TRBV23-1 and TRBJ2-1; perhaps TRBD2 as D (6 bases). TRBV23-1 is given ORF status, its function remaining uncertain. The CDR3 is 14 residues long. V was trimmed by 2 bases and J by 8 bases, leaving 13 bases between them. CDR3 coding DNA: TGCGCCAGCAGTCAAAATGGGGGGACCGATGAGCAGTTCTTC. Protein sequence: CASSQNGGTDEQFF.

This chain connects TRBV27 to TRBJ2-7; 9 bases align to TRBD1. The CDR3 sequence is 15 residues long. Germline V gives CDR1 MNHEY, CDR2 SMNVEV (reference sequence). V lost 2 bases, J lost 7 bases, and 9 bases stayed unmatched. CDR3 nucleotides: TGTGCCAGCAGTTTAGGCGGGACAGGGCGGGATGAGCAGTACTTC. It is translated as CASSLGGTGRDEQYF.

The V gene is TRBV6-1, the J gene TRBJ1-2; 9 bases map to TRBD1. CDR1 is MNHNS, CDR2 SASEGT, per germline. The CDR3 is 15 residues long. V lost 7 bases to trimming and J lost 4 bases; unmatched junction nucleotides: 10. The DNA for the CDR3 is TGTGCCAGCAAGTCACAGGGGGCCCTTACCTATGGCTACACCTTC. Residues: CASKSQGALTYGYTF.

The rearrangement joins TRBV29-1 to TRBJ2-5, with 7 nucleotides matching TRBD2. The germline V gene encodes CDR1 SQVTM and CDR2 ANQGSEA. The CDR3 consists of 11 residues. J gave up 5 bases and V 4 bases, and 1 base lay outside the gene matches. The CDR3 spells CSVGGGETQYF. CDR3 nucleotide sequence: TGCAGCGTTGGGGGAGGGGAGACCCAGTACTTC.

This clone was detected once. The V and J genes are TRBV2 and TRBJ2-1; 8 nucleotides agree with TRBD1. Germline V gene sequence: CDR1 SNHLY, CDR2 FYNNEI. The CDR3 consists of 14 residues. The ends lost 3 bases at V and 3 bases at J; junction bases unmatched: 1. Written as DNA, the CDR3 is TGTGCCAGCAGTGATACAGGGGGCTACAATGAGCAGTTCTTC. This gives the protein CASSDTGGYNEQFF.

The chain links TRBV5-4 to TRBJ1-1; weak D call: TRBD1 (6 bases). V was shortened by 2 bases and J by 0 bases, with 8 bases between the two germline ends. The CDR3 is 14 residues long. CDR1 SGHNT and CDR2 YYREEE come from the germline V gene (reference sequence). The DNA for the CDR3 is TGTGCCAGCAGCTTATACAGGGTGAACACTGAAGCTTTCTTT. Protein product: CASSLYRVNTEAFF.

J is TRBJ1-3 and V is TRBV11-2; D call uncertain. Germline loops: CDR1 SGHAT, CDR2 FQNNGV. V lost 3 bases and J lost 4, with 13 bases in between. CDR3 length: 15 amino acids. CDR3 region: CASSFRREEGNTIYF. The DNA for the CDR3 is TGTGCCAGCAGCTTTCGAAGAGAGGAGGGAAACACCATATATTTT.

This sequence joins TRBV20-1 and TRBJ1-1; D call uncertain. This CDR3 has 11 amino acids. Per the germline V gene, CDR1 is DFQATT and CDR2 is SNEGSKA (reference sequence). With 4 bases removed from V and 1 base from J, the gap between germline ends came to 4 bases. The CDR3 DNA reads TGCAGTGCTAAGCAGAACACTGAAGCTTTCTTT. It specifies CSAKQNTEAFF.

The gene calls are TRBV25-1 and TRBJ2-1; 12 bases align to TRBD2. V was pared by 3 bases and J by 8 bases, with 5 bases of the junction left unmatched. The germline V gene has CDR1 MGHDK and CDR2 SYGVNS. CDR3 length: 15 amino acids. The CDR3 loop reads CASSDRGLAGDEQFF. In DNA, the CDR3 is TGTGCCAGCAGTGATAGGGGACTAGCGGGCGATGAGCAGTTCTTC.

The chain is built from TRBV5-1 and TRBJ2-1; 10 bases map to TRBD2. The germline V gene has CDR1 SGHRS and CDR2 YFSETQ. Germline trimming cut 4 bases from V and 7 bases from J; bases unmatched to any gene: 8. This CDR3 has 15 residues. The DNA of the CDR3 is TGCGCCAGCAGCGACAATAGCGGGAGGTGGAATGAGCAGTTCTTC. Translated: CASSDNSGRWNEQFF.

The gene calls are TRBV5-5 and TRBJ2-6; 7 bases map to TRBD1. The germline V gene has CDR1 SGHKS and CDR2 YYEKEE (reference sequence). The V and J ends lost 1 base and 0 bases, in that order; junction bases with no gene match: 1. The CDR3 loop spans 16 amino acids. This CDR3 is CASSLTGVSGANVLTF. Here the CDR3 DNA reads TGTGCCAGCAGCTTGACAGGGGTCTCTGGGGCCAACGTCCTGACTTTC.